This TCR beta chain was observed in a study of blood T cell repertoires in COVID-19. In the study overall: The study drew acute and convalescent COVID-19 samples from the United States, Italy and Spain. PBMCs, B-cell-depleted T cells, or T cells provided the cDNA or gDNA that made up the material.

Germline CDR1 is SNHLY and CDR2 is FYNNEI. The CDR3 runs to 16 residues. Trimming removed 3 bases at V and 0 bases at J, with 11 bases between. TCRdb's table, derived via immunoSEQ multiplex PCR, lists solely in-frame clones and lacks some. The sample contains 250,000 or so clones, about 87% of which appear only once. The TCR sequence derives from a woman aged 25 to 39 with COVID-19, enrolled during active disease. The sample taken for sequencing was peripheral blood. The V call is TRBV2, the J call TRBJ2-2, with D tentatively TRBD2 (5 bases). CDR3 in amino acids: CASSDSQRTNTGELFF. CDR3 DNA: TGTGCCAGCAGTGATAGCCAGCGGACGAACACCGGGGAGCTGTTTTTT.